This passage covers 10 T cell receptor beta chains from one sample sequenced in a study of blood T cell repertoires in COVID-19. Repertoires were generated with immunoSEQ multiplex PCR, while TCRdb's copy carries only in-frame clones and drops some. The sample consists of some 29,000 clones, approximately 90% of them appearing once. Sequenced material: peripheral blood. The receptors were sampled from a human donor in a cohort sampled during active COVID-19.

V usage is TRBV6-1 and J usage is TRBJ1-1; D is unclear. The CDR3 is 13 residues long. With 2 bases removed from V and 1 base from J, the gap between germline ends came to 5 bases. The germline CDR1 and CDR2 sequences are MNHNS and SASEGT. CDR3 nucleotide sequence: TGTGCCAGCAGTGAACACAGGAACACTGAAGCTTTCTTT. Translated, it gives CASSEHRNTEAFF.

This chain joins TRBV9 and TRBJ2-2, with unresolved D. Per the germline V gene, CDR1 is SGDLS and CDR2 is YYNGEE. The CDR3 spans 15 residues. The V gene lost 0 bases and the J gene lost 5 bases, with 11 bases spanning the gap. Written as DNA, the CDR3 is TGTGCCAGCAGCGTAGAGGCGGTGGGTACCGGGGAGCTGTTTTTT. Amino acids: CASSVEAVGTGELFF.

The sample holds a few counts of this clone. CDR3 nucleotides: TGTGCCAGCAGTGAACATGCGGCGGGCAGTCAGCCCCAGCATTTT. Protein product: CASSEHAAGSQPQHF. The J gene is TRBJ1-5, the V gene TRBV6-1; no firm D call. There are 15 residues in the CDR3. CDR1 is MNHNS, CDR2 SASEGT, per germline. The V and J ends lost 2 bases and 6 bases respectively, with 14 bases between them.

In DNA form, the CDR3 reads TGTGCCAGCAGTTATGGACAGGGCGGGTCCTACGAGCAGTACTTC. Its translation: CASSYGQGGSYEQYF. The chain employs TRBV6-5 and TRBJ2-7; TRBD1 agrees at 8 bases. The CDR3 has 15 residues. The germline gives CDR1 MNHEY, CDR2 SVGAGI. Trimming took 3 bases from V and 1 from J; bases not matched to a gene: 5.

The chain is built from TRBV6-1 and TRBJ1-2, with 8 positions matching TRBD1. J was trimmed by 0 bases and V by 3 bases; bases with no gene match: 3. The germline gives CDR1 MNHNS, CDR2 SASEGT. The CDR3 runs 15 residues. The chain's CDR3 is CASSDGQGSNYGYTF. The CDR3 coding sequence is TGTGCCAGCAGTGACGGACAGGGTTCTAACTATGGCTACACCTTC.

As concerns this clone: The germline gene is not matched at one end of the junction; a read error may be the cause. The chain's CDR3 is CASSLAGGQDNEQFF. The CDR3 bases are TGTGCTAGCAGCTTAGCGGGGGGACAGGACAATGAGCAGTTCTTC. The chain recombines TRBV7-7 with TRBJ2-1; TRBD2 matches at 10 bases. Germline values: CDR1 SSHAT, CDR2 FNYEAQ (reference sequence). The CDR3 extends over 15 amino acids.

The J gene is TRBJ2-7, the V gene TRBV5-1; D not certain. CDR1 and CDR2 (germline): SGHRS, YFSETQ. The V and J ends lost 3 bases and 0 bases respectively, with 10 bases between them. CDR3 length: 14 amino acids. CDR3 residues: CASSSRGVSYEQYF. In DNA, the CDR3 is TGCGCCAGCAGCTCTCGAGGCGTCTCCTACGAGCAGTACTTC.

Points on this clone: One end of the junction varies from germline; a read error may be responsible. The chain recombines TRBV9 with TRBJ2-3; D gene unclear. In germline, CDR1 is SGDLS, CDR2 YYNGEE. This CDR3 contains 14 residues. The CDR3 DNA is TGTGCCAGCAGCGTAGACAATAGCAGAGATACGCAGTATTTT. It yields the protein CASSVDNSRDTQYF.

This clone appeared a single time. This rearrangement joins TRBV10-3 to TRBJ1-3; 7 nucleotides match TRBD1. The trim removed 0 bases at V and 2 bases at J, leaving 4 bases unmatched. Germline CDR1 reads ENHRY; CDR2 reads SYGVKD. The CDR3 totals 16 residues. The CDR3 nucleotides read TGTGCCATCAGTGAGTCGTCGACAGGGACTGGAAACACCATATATTTT. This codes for CAISESSTGTGNTIYF.

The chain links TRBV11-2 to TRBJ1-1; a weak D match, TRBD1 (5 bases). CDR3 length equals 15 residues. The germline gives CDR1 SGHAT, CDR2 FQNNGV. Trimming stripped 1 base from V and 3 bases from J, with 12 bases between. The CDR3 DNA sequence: TGTGCCAGCAGCTTAGTCGGGCAGGGATACACTGAAGCTTTCTTT. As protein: CASSLVGQGYTEAFF.